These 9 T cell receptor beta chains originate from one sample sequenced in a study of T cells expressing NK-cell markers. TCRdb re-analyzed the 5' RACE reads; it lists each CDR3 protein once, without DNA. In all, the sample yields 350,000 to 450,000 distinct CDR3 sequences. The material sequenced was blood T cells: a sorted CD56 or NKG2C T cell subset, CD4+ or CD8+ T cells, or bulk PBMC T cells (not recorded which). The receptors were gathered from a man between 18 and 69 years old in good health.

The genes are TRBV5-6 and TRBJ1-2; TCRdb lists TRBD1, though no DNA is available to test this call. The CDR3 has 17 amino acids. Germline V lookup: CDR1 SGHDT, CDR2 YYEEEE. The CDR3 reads CASSLEDRKFLVKGYTF.

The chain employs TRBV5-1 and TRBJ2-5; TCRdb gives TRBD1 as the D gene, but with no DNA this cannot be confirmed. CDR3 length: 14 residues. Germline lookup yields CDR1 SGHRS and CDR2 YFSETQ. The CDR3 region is CASSRDSREETQYF.

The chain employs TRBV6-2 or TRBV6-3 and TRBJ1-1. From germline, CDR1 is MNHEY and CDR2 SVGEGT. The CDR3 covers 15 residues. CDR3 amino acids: CASTGTGFLNTEAFF.

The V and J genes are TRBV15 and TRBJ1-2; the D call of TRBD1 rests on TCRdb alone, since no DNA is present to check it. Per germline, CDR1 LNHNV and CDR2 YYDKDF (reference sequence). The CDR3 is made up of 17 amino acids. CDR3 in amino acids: CATSRARQGLDGYGYTF.

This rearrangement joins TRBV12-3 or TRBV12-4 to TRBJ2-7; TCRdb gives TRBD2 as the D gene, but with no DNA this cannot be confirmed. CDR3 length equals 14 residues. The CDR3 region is CASRLSGGGTEQYF.

The CDR3 loop is CASRKGPWETQYF. V usage is TRBV6-1 and J usage is TRBJ2-5. Germline CDR1 is MNHNS and CDR2 is SASEGT. The CDR3 has 13 amino acids.

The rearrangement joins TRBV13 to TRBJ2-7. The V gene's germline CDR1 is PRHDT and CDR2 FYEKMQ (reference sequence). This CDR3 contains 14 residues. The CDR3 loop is CASSFPGGSYEQYF.

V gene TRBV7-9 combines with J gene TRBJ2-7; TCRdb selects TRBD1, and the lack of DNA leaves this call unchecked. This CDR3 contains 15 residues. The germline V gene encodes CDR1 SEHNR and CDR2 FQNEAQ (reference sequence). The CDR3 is CASSSQGTRTYEQYF.

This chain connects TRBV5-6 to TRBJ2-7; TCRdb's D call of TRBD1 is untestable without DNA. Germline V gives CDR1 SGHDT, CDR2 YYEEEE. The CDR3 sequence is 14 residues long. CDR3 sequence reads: CASGRGQRGIEQYF. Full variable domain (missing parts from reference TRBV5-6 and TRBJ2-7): DAGVTQSPTHLIKTRGQQVTLRCSPKSGHDTVSWYQQALGQGPQFIFQYYEEEERQRGNFPDRFSGHQFPNYSSELNVNALLLGDSALYLCASGRGQRGIEQYFGPGTRLTVT.